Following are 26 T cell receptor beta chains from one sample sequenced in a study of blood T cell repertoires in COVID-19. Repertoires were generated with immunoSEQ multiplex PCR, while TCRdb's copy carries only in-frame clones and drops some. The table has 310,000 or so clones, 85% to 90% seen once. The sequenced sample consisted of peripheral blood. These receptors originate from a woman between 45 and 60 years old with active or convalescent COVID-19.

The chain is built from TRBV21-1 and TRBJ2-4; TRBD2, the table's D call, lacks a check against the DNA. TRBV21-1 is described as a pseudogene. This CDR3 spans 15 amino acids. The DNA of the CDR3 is TGTGCCAGCAGCTCCCTAGCTGTAGCCAAAAACATTCAGTACTTC. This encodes CASSSLAVAKNIQYF.

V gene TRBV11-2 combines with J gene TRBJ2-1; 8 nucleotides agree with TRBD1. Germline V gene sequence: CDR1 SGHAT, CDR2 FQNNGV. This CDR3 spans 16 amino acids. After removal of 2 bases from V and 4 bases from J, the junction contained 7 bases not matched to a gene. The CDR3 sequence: CASSLRVTGAYNEQFF. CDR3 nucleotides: TGTGCCAGCAGCTTACGGGTGACAGGGGCGTACAATGAGCAGTTCTTC.

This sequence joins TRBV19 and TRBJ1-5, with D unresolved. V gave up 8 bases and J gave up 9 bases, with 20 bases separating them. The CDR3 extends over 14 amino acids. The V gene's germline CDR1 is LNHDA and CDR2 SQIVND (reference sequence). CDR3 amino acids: CASSPPNSHLPQHF. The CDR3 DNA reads TGTGCCAGTTCGCCCCCAAACAGTCACCTGCCCCAGCATTTT.

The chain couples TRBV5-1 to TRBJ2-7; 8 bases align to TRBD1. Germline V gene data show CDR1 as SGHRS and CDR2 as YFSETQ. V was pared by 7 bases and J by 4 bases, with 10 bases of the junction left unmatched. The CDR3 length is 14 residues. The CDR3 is CASHSPGQAYEQYF. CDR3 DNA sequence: TGCGCCAGCCATTCACCGGGACAGGCATACGAGCAGTACTTC.

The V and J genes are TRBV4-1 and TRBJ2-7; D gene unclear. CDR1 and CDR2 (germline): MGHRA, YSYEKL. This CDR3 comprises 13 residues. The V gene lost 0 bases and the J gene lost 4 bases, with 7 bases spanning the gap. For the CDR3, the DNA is TGCGCCAGCAGCCAAGAACCACAATACGAGCAGTACTTC. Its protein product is CASSQEPQYEQYF.

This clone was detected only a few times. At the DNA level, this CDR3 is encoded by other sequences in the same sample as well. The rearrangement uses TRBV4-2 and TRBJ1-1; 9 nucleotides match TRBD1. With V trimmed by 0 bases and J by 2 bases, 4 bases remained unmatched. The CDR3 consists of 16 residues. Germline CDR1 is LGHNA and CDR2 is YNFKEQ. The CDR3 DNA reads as TGTGCCAGCAGCCAAGATAGGGACAGGGTTAACACTGAAGCTTTCTTT. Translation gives CASSQDRDRVNTEAFF.

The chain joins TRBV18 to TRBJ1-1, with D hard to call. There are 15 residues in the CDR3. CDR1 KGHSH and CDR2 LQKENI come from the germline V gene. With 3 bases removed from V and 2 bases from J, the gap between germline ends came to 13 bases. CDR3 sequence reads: CASSPYTIPNTEAFF. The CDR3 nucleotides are TGTGCCAGCTCACCCTATACTATCCCAAACACTGAAGCTTTCTTT.

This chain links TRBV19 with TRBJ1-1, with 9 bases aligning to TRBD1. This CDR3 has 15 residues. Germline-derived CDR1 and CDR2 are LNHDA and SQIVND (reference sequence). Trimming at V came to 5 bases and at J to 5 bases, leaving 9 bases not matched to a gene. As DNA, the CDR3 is TGTGCCAGTAGTCCGAGACAGGGGGGACGTACTGAAGCTTTCTTT. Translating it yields CASSPRQGGRTEAFF.

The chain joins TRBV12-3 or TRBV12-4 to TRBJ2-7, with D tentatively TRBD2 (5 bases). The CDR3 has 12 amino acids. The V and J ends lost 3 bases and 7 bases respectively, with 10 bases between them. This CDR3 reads CASSFGVGEQYF. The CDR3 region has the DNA TGTGCCAGCAGTTTCGGGGTGGGGGAGCAGTACTTC.

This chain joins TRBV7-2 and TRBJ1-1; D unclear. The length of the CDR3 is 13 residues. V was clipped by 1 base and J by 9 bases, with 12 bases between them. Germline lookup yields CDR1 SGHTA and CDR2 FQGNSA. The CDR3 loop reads CASSLVTQEKAFF. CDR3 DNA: TGTGCCAGCAGCTTAGTTACGCAGGAAAAAGCTTTCTTT. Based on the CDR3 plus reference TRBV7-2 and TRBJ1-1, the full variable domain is GAGVSQSPSNKVTEKGKDVELRCDPISGHTALYWYRQSLGQGLEFLIYFQGNSAPDKSGLPSDRFSAERTGGSVSTLTIQRTQQEDSAVYLCASSLVTQEKAFFGQGTRLTVV.

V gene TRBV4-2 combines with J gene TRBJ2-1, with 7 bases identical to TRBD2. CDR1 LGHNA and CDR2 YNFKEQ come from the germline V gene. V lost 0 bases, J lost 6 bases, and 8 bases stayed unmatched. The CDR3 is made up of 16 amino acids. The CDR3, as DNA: TGTGCCAGCAGCCAAGATCTCTGGGACTACCTCAATGAGCAGTTCTTC. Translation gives CASSQDLWDYLNEQFF.

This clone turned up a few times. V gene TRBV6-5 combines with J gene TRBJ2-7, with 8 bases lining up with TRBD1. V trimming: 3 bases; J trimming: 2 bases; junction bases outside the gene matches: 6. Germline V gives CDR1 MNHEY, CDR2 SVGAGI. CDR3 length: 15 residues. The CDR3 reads CASSYSRTGTYEQYF. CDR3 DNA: TGTGCCAGCAGTTATTCCCGGACAGGGACCTACGAGCAGTACTTC.

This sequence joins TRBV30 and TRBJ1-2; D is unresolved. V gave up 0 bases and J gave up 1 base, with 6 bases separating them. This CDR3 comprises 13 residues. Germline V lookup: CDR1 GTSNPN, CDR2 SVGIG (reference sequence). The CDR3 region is CAWSVGDNYGYTF. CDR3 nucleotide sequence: TGTGCCTGGAGTGTAGGAGATAACTATGGCTACACCTTC.

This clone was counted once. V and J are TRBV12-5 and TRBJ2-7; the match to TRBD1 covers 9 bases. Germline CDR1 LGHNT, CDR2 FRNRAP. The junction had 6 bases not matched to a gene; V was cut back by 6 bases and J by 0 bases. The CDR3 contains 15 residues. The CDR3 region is CASGSGQGSSYEQYF. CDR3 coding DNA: TGTGCTAGTGGCTCCGGACAGGGGAGCTCCTACGAGCAGTACTTC. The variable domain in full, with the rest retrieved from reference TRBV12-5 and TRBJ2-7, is DARVTQTPRHKVTEMGQEVTMRCQPILGHNTVFWYRQTMMQGLELLAYFRNRAPLDDSGMPKDRFSAEMPDATLATLKIQPSEPRDSAVYFCASGSGQGSSYEQYFGPGTRLTVT.

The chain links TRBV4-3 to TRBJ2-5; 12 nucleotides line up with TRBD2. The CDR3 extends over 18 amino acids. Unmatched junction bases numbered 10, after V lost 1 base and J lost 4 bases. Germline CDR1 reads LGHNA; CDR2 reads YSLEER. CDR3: CASSQGRLAGGQGETQYF. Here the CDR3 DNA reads TGCGCCAGCAGCCAAGGTCGTCTAGCGGGGGGGCAGGGAGAGACCCAGTACTTC.

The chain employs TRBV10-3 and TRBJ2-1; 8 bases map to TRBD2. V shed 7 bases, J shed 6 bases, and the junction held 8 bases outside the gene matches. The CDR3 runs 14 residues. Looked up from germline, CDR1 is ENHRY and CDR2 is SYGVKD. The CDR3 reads CAITKALAGNEQFF. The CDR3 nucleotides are TGTGCCATCACTAAGGCGCTAGCGGGCAATGAGCAGTTCTTC.

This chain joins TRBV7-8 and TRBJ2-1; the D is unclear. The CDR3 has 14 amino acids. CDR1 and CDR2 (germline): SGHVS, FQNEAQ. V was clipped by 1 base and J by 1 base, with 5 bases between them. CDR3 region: CASSLVMSYNEQFF. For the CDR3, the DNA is TGTGCCAGCAGCTTAGTTATGTCCTACAATGAGCAGTTCTTC.

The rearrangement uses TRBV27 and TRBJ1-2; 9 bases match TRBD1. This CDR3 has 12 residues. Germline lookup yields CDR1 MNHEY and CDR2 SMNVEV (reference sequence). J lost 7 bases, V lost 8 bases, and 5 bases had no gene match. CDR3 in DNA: TGTGCCAGCGGGACAGGGTTTGGTGGCTACACCTTC. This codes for CASGTGFGGYTF.

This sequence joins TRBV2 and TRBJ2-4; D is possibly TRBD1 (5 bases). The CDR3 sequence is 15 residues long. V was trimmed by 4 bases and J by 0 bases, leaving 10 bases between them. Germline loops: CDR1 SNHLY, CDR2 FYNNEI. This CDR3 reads CASSVQALAKNIQYF. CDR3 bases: TGTGCCAGCAGTGTACAGGCTTTAGCCAAAAACATTCAGTACTTC.

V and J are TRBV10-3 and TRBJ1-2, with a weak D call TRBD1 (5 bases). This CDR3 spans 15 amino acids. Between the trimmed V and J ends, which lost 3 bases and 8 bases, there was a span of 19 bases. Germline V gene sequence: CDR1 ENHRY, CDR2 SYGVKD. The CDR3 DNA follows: TGTGCCATCAGTGATAGGCAGGGAACTTCCCGGGGCTACACCTTC. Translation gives CAISDRQGTSRGYTF.

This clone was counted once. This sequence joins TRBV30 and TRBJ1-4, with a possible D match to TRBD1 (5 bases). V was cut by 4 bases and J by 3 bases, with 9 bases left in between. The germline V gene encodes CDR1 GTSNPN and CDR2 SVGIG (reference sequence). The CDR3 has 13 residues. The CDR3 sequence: CAWNTGSNEKLFF. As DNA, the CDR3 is TGTGCCTGGAACACAGGATCTAATGAAAAACTGTTTTTT.

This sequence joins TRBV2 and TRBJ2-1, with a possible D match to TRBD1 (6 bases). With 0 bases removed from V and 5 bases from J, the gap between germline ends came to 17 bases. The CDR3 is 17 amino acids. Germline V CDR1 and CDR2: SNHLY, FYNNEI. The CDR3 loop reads CASSEASFWGPDNEQFF. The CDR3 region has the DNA TGTGCCAGCAGTGAAGCCTCCTTTTGGGGGCCTGACAATGAGCAGTTCTTC.

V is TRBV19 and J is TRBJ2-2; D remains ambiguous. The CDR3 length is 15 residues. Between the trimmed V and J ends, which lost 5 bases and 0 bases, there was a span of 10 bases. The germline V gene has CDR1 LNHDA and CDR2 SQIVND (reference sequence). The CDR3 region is CASSSTPANTGELFF. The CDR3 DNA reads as TGTGCCAGTAGTTCGACTCCAGCGAACACCGGGGAGCTGTTTTTT.

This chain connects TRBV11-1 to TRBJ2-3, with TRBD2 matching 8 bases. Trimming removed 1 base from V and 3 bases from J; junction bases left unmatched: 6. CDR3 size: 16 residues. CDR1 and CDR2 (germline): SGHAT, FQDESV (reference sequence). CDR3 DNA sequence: TGTGCCAGCAGCTTAGGGTACAGCGGGGGTACAGATACGCAGTATTTT. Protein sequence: CASSLGYSGGTDTQYF.

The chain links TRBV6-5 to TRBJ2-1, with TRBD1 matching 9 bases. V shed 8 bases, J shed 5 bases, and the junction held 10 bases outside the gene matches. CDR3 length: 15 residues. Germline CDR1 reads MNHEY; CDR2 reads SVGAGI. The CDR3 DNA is TGTGCCAGCTGTCCGGGGACAGGGTCTCACAATGAGCAGTTCTTC. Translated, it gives CASCPGTGSHNEQFF.

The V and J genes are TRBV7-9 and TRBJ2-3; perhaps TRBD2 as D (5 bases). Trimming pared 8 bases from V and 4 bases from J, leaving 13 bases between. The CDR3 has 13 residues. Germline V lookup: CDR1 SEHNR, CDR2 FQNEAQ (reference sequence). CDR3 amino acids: CASGYAGSDTQYF. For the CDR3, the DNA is TGTGCCAGCGGCTACGCGGGCTCAGATACGCAGTATTTT. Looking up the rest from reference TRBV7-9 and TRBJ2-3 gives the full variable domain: DTGVSQNPRHKITKRGQNVTFRCDPISEHNRLYWYRQTLGQGPEFLTYFQNEAQLEKSRLLSDRFSAERPKGSFSTLEIQRTEQGDSAMYLCASGYAGSDTQYFGPGTRLTVL.